A single sample gave rise to the 5 T cell receptor beta chains below, sequenced in a study of cytomegalovirus exposure and HLA in healthy donors. The PCR was carried out with 60 Vbeta primers and 13 Jbeta primers. Assay: immunoSEQ multiplex PCR; the TCRdb copy retains only in-frame clones and omits some. The sample has around 180,000 clones; more than 70% are singletons. The sequencing input was PBMCs. The receptors come from a boy aged 5-17 years in good health and CMV-seronegative.

The chain employs TRBV7-2 and TRBJ2-7; 8 bases fit TRBD1. Germline values: CDR1 SGHTA, CDR2 FQGNSA. The trim removed 4 bases at V and 1 base at J, leaving 6 bases unmatched. The CDR3 sequence is 15 residues long. The CDR3 loop reads CASSSRQGTSYEQYF. DNA of the CDR3: TGTGCCAGCAGCTCCAGACAGGGGACGTCCTACGAGCAGTACTTC.

The rearrangement uses TRBV30 and TRBJ1-4, with D unresolved. The V gene's germline CDR1 is GTSNPN and CDR2 SVGIG (reference sequence). Trimming stripped 2 bases from V and 8 bases from J, with 9 bases between. The CDR3 length is 12 residues. The CDR3 is CAWSKAMEKLFF. CDR3 sequence (DNA): TGTGCCTGGAGTAAAGCCATGGAAAAACTGTTTTTT.

The J gene is TRBJ1-3, the V gene TRBV2; D gene unclear. The CDR3 contains 16 residues. Germline V gene data show CDR1 as SNHLY and CDR2 as FYNNEI. Trimming stripped 6 bases from V and 0 bases from J, with 15 bases between. CDR3 coding DNA: TGTGCCAGCAGCGCCCACACAGTGATCTCTGGAAACACCATATATTTT. Translating gives CASSAHTVISGNTIYF. Looking up the rest from reference TRBV2 and TRBJ1-3 gives the full variable domain: EPEVTQTPSHQVTQMGQEVILRCVPISNHLYFYWYRQILGQKVEFLVSFYNNEISEKSEIFDDQFSVERPDGSNFTLKIRSTKLEDSAMYFCASSAHTVISGNTIYFGEGSWLTVV.

CDR3 in DNA: TGTGCCAGCGGATTGAGGACCTACGAGCAGTACTTC. It codes for CASGLRTYEQYF. The genes are TRBV2 and TRBJ2-7; D ambiguous. This CDR3 has 12 residues. Germline lookup yields CDR1 SNHLY and CDR2 FYNNEI. Trimming stripped 8 bases from V and 2 bases from J, with 10 bases between.

V gene TRBV5-6 combines with J gene TRBJ1-1, with 8 bases lining up with TRBD1. Germline V gives CDR1 SGHDT, CDR2 YYEEEE. V was pared by 2 bases and J by 2 bases, with 2 bases of the junction left unmatched. This CDR3 region has 14 residues. The CDR3 DNA reads TGTGCCAGCAGCTTACAGGGGGTAAACACTGAAGCTTTCTTT. It yields the protein CASSLQGVNTEAFF.